The following is a TCR beta chain sequence with its context. The sample is drawn from a study of blood T cell repertoires in COVID-19. On the study more broadly: Sites in the United States, Italy and Spain provided acute and convalescent COVID-19 samples.

Using immunoSEQ multiplex PCR, the repertoire was profiled, and TCRdb retains in-frame clones only, with some absent. The table lists approximately 100,000 clones, about 87% of them singletons, with roughly 4.2% in the top ten. Germline-derived CDR1 and CDR2 are MNHEY and SMNVEV (reference sequence). The CDR3 is made up of 14 amino acids. V was clipped by 4 bases and J by 4 bases, with 13 bases between them. This TCR was sampled from a human donor with COVID-19, enrolled during active disease. The donor label of this sample is uncertain. The sample was peripheral blood. The chain couples TRBV27 to TRBJ1-2, with a possible D match to TRBD1 (6 bases). The CDR3 DNA reads as TGTGCCAGCAGTTCCAACAGGGAGGGCTATGGCTACACCTTC. This codes for CASSSNREGYGYTF.